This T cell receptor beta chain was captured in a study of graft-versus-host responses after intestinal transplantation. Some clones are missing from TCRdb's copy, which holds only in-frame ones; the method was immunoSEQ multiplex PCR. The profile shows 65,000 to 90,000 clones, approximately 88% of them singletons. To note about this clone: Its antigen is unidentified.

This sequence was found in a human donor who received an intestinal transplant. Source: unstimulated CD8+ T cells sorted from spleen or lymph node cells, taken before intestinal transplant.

The CDR3 region has the DNA TGTGCCAGCAGTCCGACAGGGAACACAGATACGCAGTATTTT. As protein: CASSPTGNTDTQYF. The chain is built from TRBV28 and TRBJ2-3; 7 nucleotides agree with TRBD1. From germline, CDR1 is MDHEN and CDR2 SYDVKM. V shed 5 bases and J 2 bases; nucleotides not matched to a gene: 4. The CDR3 extends over 14 amino acids.